Listed here is a single T cell receptor (beta chain). Its ends do not fully match the called genes, so a read error is possible. This specimen belongs to a study of cytomegalovirus exposure and HLA in healthy donors. Study-level background: Early released data had around 89 million unique TCRs, all coming from HLA-typed donors.

CDR3 size: 16 residues. Germline lookup yields CDR1 SSHAT and CDR2 FNYEAQ (reference sequence). The PCR ran on 60 Vbeta and 13 Jbeta primers. Generated by immunoSEQ multiplex PCR, the TCRdb table keeps only in-frame clones and is missing some. The sample table includes over 150,000 clones. The sequencing input was PBMCs. The J gene is TRBJ2-5, the V gene TRBV7-7; D remains ambiguous. The sequence was collected from a boy aged 10-17 years in good health and CMV-seronegative. CDR3 DNA sequence: TGTGCTAGCAGCCCCTTTTCAGGCATGGCAGGAGAGACCCAGTACTTC. This gives the protein CASSPFSGMAGETQYF.